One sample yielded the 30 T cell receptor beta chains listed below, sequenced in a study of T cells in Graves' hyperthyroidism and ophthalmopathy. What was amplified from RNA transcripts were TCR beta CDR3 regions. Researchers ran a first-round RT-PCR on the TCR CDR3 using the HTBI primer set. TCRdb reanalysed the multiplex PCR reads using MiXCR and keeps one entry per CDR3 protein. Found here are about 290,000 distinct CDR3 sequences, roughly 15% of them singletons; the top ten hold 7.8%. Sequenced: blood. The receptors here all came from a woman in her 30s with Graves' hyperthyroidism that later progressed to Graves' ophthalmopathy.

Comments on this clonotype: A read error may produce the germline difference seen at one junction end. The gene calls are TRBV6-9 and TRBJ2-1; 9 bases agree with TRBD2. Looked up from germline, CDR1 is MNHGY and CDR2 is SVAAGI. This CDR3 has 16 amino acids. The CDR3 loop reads CASSYGWREGRPVFIF. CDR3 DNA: TGTGCCAGCAGTTACGGCTGGCGGGAGGGCCGTCCAGTCTTTATCTTC.

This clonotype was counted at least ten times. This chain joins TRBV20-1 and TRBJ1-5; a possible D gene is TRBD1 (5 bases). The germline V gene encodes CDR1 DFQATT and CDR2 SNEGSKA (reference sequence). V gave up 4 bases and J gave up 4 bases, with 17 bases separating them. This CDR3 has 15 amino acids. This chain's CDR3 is CSAKRGLLPNQPQHF. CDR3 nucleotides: TGCAGTGCTAAAAGGGGACTGCTGCCTAATCAGCCCCAGCATTTT.

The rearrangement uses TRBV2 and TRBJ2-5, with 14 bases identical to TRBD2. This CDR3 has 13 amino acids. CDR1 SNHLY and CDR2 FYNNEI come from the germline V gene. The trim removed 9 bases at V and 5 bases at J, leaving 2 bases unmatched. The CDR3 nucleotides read TGTGCCAGGGGACTAGCGGGAGCGGAGACCCAGTACTTC. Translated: CARGLAGAETQYF.

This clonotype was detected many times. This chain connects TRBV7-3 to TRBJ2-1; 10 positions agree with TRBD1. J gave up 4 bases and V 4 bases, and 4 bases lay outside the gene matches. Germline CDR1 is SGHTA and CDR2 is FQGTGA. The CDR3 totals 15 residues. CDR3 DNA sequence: TGTGCCAGCAGCTGGGGGACAGGGGCTTACAATGAGCAGTTCTTC. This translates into CASSWGTGAYNEQFF.

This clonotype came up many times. CDR3 coding DNA: TGCAGTGCTAGAGAAGAGGGAGGGCCCGGGAGGAACGAGCAGTACTTC. Amino acid sequence: CSAREEGGPGRNEQYF. The V and J genes are TRBV20-1 and TRBJ2-7; 7 positions agree with TRBD2. V lost 0 bases to trimming and J lost 5 bases; unmatched junction nucleotides: 13. Germline CDR1 DFQATT, CDR2 SNEGSKA (reference sequence). This CDR3 spans 16 amino acids.

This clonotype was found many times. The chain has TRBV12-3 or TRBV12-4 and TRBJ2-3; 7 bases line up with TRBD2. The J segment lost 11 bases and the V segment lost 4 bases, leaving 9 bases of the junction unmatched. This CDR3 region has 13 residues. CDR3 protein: CASSYGPGTMQYF. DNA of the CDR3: TGTGCCAGCAGTTATGGCCCCGGGACTATGCAGTATTTT.

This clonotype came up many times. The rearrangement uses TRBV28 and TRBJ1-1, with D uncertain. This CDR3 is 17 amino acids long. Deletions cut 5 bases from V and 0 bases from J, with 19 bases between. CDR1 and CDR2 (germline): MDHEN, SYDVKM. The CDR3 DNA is TGTGCCAGCAGTGATCGACAAGGCCTAATAATGAACACTGAAGCTTTCTTT. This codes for CASSDRQGLIMNTEAFF.

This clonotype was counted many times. The CDR3 nucleotides are TGTGCCAGCTACCGATTAGCGGGAGGTCGCACAGATACGCAGTATTTT. Residues: CASYRLAGGRTDTQYF. The V and J genes are TRBV7-2 and TRBJ2-3; 10 positions agree with TRBD2. This CDR3 is 16 amino acids long. Germline V gene data show CDR1 as SGHTA and CDR2 as FQGNSA. V was pared by 8 bases and J by 1 base, with 9 bases of the junction left unmatched.

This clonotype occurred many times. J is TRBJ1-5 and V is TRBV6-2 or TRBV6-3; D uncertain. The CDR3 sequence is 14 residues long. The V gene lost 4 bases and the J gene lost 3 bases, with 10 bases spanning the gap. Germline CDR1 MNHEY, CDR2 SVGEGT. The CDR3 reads CASSWEMINQPQHF. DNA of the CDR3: TGTGCCAGCAGTTGGGAAATGATCAATCAGCCCCAGCATTTT.

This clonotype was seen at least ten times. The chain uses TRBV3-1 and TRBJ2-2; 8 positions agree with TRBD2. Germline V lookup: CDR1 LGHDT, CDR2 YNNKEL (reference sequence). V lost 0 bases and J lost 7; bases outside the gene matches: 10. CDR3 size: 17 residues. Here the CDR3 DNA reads TGTGCCAGCAGCCAAGACCCCCGGCGGGGGGTCGTCGGGGAGCTGTTTTTT. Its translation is CASSQDPRRGVVGELFF.

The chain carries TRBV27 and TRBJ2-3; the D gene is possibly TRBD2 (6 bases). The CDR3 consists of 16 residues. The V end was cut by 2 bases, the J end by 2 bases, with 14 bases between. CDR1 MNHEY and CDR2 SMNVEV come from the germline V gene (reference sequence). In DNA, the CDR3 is TGTGCCAGCAGTTTAAGGATAGCGGCACTCACAGATACGCAGTATTTT. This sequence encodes CASSLRIAALTDTQYF.

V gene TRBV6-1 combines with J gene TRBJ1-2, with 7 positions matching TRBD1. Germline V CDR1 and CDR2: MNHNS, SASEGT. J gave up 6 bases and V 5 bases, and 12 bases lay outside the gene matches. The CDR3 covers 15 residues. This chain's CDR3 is CASSQYSQGGNGYTF. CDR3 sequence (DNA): TGTGCCAGCAGTCAGTATTCTCAGGGGGGAAATGGCTACACCTTC.

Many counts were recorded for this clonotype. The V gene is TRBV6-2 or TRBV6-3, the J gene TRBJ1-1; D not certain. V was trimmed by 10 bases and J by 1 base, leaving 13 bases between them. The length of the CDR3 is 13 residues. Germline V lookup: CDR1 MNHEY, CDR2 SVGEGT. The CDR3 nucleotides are TGTGCCACCCGGGAAACGAGGAACACTGAAGCTTTCTTT. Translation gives CATRETRNTEAFF.

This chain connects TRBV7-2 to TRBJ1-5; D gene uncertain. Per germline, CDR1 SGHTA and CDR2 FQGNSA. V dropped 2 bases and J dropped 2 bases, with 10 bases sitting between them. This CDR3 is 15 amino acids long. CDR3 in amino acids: CASSLNGIGNQPQHF. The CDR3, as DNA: TGTGCCAGCAGCTTAAACGGGATCGGCAATCAGCCCCAGCATTTT.

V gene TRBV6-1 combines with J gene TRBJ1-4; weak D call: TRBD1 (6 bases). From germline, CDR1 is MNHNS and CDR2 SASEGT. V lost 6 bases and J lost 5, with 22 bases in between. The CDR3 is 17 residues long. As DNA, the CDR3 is TGTGCCAGCAGCAACGACAGGTCGGGGAAGACAAATGAAAAACTGTTTTTT. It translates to CASSNDRSGKTNEKLFF.

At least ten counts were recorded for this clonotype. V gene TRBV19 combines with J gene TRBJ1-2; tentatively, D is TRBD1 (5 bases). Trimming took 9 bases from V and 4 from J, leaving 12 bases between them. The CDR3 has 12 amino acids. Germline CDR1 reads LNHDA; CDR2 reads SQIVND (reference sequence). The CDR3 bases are TGTGCCAGCAGGGACGGCGGCTATGGCTACACCTTC. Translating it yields CASRDGGYGYTF.

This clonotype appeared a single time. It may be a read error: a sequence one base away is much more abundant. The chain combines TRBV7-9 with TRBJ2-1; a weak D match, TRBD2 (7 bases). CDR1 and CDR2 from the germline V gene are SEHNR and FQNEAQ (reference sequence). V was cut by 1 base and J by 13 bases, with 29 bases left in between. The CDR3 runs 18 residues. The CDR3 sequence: CASSLGRLQTWGRETQFF. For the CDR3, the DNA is TGTGCCAGCAGCTTAGGGCGTCTCCAAACCTGGGGGCGGGAGACCCAGTTCTTC.

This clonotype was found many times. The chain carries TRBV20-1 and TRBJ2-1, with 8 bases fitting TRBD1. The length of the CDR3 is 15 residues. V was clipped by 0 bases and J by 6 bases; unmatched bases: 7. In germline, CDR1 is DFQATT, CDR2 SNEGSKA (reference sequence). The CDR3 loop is CSARDLDRAPNEQFF. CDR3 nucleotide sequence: TGCAGTGCTAGAGATTTGGACAGGGCACCCAATGAGCAGTTCTTC.

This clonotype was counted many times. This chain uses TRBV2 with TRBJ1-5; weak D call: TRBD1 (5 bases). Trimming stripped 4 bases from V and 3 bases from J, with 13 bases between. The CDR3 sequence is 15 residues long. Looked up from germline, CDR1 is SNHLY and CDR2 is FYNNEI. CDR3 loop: CASSATDSYNQPQHF. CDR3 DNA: TGTGCCAGCAGTGCGACAGACTCTTACAATCAGCCCCAGCATTTT.

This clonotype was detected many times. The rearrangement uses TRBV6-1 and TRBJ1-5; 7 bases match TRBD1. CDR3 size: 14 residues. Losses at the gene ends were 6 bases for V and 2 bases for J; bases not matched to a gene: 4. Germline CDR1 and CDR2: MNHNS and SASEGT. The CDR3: CASRNTGGNQPQHF. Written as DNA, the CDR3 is TGTGCCAGCAGGAATACAGGGGGCAATCAGCCCCAGCATTTT.

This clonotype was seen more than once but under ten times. The CDR3 bases are TGCAGTGCTAAAGGGTGGGCGGGCTACACTGAAGCTTTCTTT. Translating gives CSAKGWAGYTEAFF. The gene calls are TRBV20-1 and TRBJ1-1; D unresolved. V shed 4 bases and J shed 3 bases, with 15 bases lying between them. Germline CDR1 reads DFQATT; CDR2 reads SNEGSKA (reference sequence). The CDR3 is 14 amino acids.

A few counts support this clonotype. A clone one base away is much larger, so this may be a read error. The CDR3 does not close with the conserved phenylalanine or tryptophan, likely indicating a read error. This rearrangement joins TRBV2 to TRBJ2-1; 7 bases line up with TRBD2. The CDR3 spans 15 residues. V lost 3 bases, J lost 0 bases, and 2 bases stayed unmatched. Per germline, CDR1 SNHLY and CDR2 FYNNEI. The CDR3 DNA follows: TGTGCCAGCAGTGAGGGGGGGAGCTCCTACAATGAGCAGTTCCTC. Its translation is CASSEGGSSYNEQFL.

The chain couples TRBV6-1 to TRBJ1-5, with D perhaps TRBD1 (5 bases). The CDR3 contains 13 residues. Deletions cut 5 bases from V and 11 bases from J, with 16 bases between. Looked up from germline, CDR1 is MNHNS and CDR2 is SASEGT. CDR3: CASSPRGSGAQHF. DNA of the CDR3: TGTGCCAGCAGTCCACGGGGCTCCGGGGCCCAGCATTTT.

Here the CDR3 reads CASNQEGGNTEAFF. The CDR3 DNA reads as TGTGCCAGCAACCAGGAGGGAGGAAACACTGAAGCTTTCTTT. The chain carries TRBV28 and TRBJ1-1; D not certain. V was trimmed by 7 bases and J by 2 bases, leaving 14 bases between them. CDR1 is MDHEN, CDR2 SYDVKM, per germline. This CDR3 comprises 14 residues.

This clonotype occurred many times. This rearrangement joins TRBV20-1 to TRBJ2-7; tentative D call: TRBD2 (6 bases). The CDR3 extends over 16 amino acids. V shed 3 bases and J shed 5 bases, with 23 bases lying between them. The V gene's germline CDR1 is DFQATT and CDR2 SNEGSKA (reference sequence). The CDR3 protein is CSASVDVGGGRDEQYF. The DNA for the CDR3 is TGCAGTGCTAGTGTTGACGTTGGGGGAGGCCGAGACGAGCAGTACTTC.

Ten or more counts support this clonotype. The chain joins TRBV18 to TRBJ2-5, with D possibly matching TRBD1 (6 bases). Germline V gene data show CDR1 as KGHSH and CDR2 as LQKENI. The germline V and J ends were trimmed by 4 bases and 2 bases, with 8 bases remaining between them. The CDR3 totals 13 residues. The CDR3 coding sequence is TGTGCCAGCTCACGGGACATTCAAGAGACCCAGTACTTC. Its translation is CASSRDIQETQYF.

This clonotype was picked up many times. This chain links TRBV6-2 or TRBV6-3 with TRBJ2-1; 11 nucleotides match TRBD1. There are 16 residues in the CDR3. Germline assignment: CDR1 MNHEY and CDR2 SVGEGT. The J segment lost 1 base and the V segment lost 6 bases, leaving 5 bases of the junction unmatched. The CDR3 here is CASRGRDRGSYNEQFF. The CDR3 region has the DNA TGTGCCAGCAGGGGGAGGGACAGGGGGTCCTACAATGAGCAGTTCTTC.

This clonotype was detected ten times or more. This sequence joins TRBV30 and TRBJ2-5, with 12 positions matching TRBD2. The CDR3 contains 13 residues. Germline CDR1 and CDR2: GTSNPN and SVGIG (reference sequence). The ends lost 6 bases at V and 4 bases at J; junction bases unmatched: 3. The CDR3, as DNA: TGTGCCTGTGGACTAGCGGGATCAGAGACCCAGTACTTC. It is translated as CACGLAGSETQYF. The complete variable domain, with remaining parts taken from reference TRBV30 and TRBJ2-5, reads SQTIHQWPATLVQPVGSPLSLECTVEGTSNPNLYWYRQAAGRGLQLLFYSVGIGQISSEVPQNLSASRPQDRQFILSSKKLLLSDSGFYLCACGLAGSETQYFGPGTRLLVL.

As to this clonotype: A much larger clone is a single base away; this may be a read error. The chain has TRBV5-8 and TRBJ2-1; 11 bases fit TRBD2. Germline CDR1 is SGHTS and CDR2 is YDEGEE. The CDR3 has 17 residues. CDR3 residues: CAGSLDRLAGGRGEQFF. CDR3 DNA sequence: TGCGCCGGCAGCTTGGACCGGCTAGCGGGAGGACGGGGTGAGCAGTTCTTC.

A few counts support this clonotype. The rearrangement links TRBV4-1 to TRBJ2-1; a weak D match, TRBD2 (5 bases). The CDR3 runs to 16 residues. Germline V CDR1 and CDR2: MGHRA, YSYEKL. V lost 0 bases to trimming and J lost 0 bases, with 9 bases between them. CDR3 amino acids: CASSQDGGPSYNEQFF. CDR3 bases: TGCGCCAGCAGCCAAGATGGCGGGCCCTCCTACAATGAGCAGTTCTTC.